The clone carrying this T cell receptor beta chain came up once. The sample is drawn from a study of blood T cell repertoires in COVID-19. Study overall: Donors in the United States, Italy and Spain gave samples during acute or convalescent COVID-19.

The study counted Cohort 3 donors as recovered given two negative PCRs, clearance, or symptom resolution. This CDR3 contains 15 residues. Per germline, CDR1 SGHRS and CDR2 YFSETQ. V was pared by 4 bases and J by 6 bases, with 20 bases between. Here immunoSEQ multiplex PCR was the method, and the copy in TCRdb shows in-frame clones only, minus some. This table has fewer than 400,000 clones, over 80% appearing once. Source material: PBMCs or T cells enriched from blood (not recorded which). The V and J genes are TRBV5-1 and TRBJ2-7; TRBD2 is a possible D gene (6 bases). This receptor was obtained from a woman aged 18-29 years who had recovered from COVID-19. This CDR3 reads CASSPARRGSGEQYF. The CDR3 nucleotides read TGCGCCAGCAGCCCCGCCAGGCGGGGCTCCGGCGAGCAGTACTTC.